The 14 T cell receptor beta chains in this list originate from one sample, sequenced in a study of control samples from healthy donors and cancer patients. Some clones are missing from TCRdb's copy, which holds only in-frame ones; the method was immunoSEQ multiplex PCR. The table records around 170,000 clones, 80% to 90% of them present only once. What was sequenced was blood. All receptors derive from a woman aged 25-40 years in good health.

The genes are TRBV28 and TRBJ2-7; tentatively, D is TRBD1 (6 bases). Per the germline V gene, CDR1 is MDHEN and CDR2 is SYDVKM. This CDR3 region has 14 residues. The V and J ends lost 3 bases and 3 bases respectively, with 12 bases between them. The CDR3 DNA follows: TGTGCCAGCAGTTTTGAGGGGGTTAACTACGAGCAGTACTTC. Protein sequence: CASSFEGVNYEQYF.

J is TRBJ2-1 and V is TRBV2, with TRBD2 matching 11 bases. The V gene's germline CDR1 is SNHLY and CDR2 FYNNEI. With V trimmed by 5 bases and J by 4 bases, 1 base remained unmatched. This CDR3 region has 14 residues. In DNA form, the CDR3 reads TGTGCCAGCAGTCTAGCGGGGGGTTACAATGAGCAGTTCTTC. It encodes CASSLAGGYNEQFF.

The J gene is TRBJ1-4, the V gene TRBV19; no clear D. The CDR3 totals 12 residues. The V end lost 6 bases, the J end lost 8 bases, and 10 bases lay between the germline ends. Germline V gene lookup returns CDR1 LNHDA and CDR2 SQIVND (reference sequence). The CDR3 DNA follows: TGTGCCAGTAGGGCCGGGCGGGAAAAACTGTTTTTT. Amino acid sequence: CASRAGREKLFF.

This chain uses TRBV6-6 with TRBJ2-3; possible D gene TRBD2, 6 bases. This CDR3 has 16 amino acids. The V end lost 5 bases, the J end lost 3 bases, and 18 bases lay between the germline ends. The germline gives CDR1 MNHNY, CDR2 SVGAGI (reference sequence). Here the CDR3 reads CASSKTSGLQTDTQYF. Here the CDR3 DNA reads TGTGCCAGCAGTAAAACCTCGGGACTGCAGACAGATACGCAGTATTTT.

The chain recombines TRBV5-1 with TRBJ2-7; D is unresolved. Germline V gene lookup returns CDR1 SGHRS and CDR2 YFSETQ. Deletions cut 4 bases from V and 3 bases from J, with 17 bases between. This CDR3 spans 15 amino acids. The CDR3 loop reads CASSRLYGPYYEQYF. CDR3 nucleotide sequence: TGCGCCAGCAGCAGGCTCTACGGCCCCTACTACGAGCAGTACTTC.

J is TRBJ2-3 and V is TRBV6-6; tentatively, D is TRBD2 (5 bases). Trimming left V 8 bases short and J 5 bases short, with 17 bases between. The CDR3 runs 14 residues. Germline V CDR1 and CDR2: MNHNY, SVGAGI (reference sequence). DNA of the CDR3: TGTGCCAGCGAAACTAGTGGGTACGAAGATACGCAGTATTTT. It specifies CASETSGYEDTQYF.

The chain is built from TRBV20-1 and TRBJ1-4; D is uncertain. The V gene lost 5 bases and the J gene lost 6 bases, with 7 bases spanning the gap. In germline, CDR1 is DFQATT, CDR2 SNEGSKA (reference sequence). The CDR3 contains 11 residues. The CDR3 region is CSALWDEKLFF. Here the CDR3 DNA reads TGCAGTGCTTTATGGGATGAAAAACTGTTTTTT.

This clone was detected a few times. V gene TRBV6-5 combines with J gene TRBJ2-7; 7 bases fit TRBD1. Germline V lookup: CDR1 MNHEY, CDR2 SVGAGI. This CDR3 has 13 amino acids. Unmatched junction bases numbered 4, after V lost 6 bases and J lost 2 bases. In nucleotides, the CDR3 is TGTGCCAGCAGGGCAGGGGGAGCCTACGAGCAGTACGTC. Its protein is CASRAGGAYEQYV.

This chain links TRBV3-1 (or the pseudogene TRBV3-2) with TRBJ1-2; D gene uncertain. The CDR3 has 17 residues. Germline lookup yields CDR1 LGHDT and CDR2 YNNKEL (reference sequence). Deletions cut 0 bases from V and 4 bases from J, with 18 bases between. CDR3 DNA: TGTGCCAGCAGCCAAGATGCGTGGTACACCGGGATCTATGGCTACACCTTC. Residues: CASSQDAWYTGIYGYTF.

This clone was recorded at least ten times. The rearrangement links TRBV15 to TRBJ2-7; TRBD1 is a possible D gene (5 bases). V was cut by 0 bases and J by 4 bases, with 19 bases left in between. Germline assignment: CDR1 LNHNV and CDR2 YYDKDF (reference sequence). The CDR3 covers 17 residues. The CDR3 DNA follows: TGTGCCACCAGCAGAGATAGGGGATGGGGCTCCTCTTACGAGCAGTACTTC. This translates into CATSRDRGWGSSYEQYF.

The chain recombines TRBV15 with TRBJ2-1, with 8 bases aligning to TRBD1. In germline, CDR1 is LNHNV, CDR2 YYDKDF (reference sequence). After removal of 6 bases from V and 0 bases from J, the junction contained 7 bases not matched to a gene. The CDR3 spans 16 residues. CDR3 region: CATRETGTGSYNEQFF. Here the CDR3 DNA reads TGTGCCACCAGGGAGACCGGGACAGGCTCCTACAATGAGCAGTTCTTC.

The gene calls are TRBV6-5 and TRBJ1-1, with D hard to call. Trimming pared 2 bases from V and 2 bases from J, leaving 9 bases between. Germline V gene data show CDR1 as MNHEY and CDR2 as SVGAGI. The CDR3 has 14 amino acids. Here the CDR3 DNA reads TGTGCCAGCAGTTACGTTGCGGATAACACTGAAGCTTTCTTT. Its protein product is CASSYVADNTEAFF.

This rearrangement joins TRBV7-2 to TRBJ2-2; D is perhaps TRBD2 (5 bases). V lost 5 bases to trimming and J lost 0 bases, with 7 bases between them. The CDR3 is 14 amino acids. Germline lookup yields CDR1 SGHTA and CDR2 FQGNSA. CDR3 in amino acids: CASSPLANTGELFF. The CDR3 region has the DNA TGTGCCAGCAGCCCACTAGCGAACACCGGGGAGCTGTTTTTT.

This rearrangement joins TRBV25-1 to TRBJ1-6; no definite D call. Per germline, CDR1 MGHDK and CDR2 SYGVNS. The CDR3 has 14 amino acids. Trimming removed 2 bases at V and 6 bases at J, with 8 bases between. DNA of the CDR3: TGTGCCAGCAGTGAAATAGGACCTAATTCACCCCTCCACTTT. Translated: CASSEIGPNSPLHF.